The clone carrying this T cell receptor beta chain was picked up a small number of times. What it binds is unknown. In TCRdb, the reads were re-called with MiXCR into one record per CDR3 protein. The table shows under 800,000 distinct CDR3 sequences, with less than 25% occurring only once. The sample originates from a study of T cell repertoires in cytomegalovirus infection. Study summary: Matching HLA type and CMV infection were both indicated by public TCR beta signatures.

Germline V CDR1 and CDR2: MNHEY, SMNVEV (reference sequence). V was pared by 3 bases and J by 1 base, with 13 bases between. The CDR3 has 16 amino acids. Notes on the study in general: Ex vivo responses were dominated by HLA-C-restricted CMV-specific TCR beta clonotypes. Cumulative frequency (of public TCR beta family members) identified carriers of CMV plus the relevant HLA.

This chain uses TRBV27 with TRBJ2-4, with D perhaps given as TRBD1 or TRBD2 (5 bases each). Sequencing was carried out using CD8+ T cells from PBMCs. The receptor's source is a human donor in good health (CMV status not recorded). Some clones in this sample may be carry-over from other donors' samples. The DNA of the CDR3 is TGTGCCAGCAGTTTCCGGCAGGGAGAGGCCAAAAACATTCAGTACTTC. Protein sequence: CASSFRQGEAKNIQYF.